This record concerns one T cell receptor (beta chain) sequence. Its cognate antigen is unknown. This record comes from a study of Ad26.COV2.S vaccination and SARS-CoV-2 variants. Whole-study findings and limits: A substantial breadth of spike-specific CD8+ and CD4+ T cell responses after vaccination has been reported.

The treatment was: around 19 received Ad26.COV2.S at low or high dose, single or two shots; 5 received placebo; per-sample allocation not given. Sampling was done on day 63 after the first vaccine or placebo injection. Donation came from an adult in Boston who was aged 18-55 years. Data came from immunoSEQ multiplex PCR; TCRdb stores just in-frame clones and leaves some out. Counted here are hundreds of thousands of clones, 70% to 90% occurring once; the ten biggest clones make up approximately 1.5%. The sequence was collected from a person between 18 and 65 years old who received the Ad26.COV2.S COVID-19 vaccine or a placebo. Specimen: peripheral blood, collected in a trial of Ad26.COV2.S vaccine versus placebo.

CDR3: CAWSDVTDPREEQFF. The CDR3 coding sequence is TGTGCCTGGAGTGATGTGACGGACCCCCGGGAGGAGCAGTTCTTC. V usage is TRBV30 and J usage is TRBJ2-1; tentative D call: TRBD2 (6 bases). The germline V gene encodes CDR1 GTSNPN and CDR2 SVGIG (reference sequence). Trimming pared 1 base from V and 10 bases from J, leaving 20 bases between. The CDR3 is 15 amino acids.